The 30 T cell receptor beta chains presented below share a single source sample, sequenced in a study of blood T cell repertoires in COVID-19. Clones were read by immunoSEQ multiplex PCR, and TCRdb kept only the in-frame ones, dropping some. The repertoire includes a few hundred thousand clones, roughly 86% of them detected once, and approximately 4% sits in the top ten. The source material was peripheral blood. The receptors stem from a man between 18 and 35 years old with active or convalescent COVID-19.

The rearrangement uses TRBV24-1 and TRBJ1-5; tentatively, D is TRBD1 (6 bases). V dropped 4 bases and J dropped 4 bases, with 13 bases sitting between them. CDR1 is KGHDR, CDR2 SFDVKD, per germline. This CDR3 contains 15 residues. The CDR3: CATSDPDSVNQPQHF. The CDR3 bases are TGTGCCACCAGTGACCCGGACAGTGTTAATCAGCCCCAGCATTTT.

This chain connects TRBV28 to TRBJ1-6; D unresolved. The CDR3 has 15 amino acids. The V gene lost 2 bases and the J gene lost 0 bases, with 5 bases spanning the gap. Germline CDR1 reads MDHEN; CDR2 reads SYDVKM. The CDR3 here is CASSLGSSYNSPLHF. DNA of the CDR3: TGTGCCAGCAGTTTAGGGAGCTCCTATAATTCACCCCTCCACTTT.

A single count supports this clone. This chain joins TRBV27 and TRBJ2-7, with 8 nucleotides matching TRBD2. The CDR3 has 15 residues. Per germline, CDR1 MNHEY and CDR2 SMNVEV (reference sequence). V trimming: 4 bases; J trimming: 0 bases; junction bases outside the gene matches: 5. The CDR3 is CASSSLAVGSYEQYF. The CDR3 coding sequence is TGTGCCAGCAGTTCACTAGCGGTTGGCTCCTACGAGCAGTACTTC.

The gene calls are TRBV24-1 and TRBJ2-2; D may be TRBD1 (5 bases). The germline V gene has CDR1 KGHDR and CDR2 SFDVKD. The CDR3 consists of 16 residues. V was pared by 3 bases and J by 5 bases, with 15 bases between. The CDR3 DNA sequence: TGTGCCACCAGTGATGGGCCAGGGTGGTGGACCGGGGAGCTGTTTTTT. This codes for CATSDGPGWWTGELFF.

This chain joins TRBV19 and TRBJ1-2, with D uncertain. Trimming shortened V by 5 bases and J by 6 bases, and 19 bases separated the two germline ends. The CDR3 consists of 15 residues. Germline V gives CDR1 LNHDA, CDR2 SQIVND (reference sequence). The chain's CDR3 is CASSPSRRGINGYTF. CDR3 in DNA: TGTGCCAGTAGTCCATCCCGACGCGGAATCAATGGCTACACCTTC.

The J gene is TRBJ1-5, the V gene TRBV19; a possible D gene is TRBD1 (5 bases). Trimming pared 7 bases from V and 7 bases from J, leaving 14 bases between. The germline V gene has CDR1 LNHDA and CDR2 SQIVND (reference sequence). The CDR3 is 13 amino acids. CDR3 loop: CASMGGGTQPQHF. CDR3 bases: TGTGCCAGTATGGGAGGAGGGACCCAGCCCCAGCATTTT.

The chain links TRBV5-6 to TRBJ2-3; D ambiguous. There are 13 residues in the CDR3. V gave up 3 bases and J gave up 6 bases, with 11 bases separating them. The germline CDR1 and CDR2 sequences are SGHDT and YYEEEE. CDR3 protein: CASSSFFGDTQYF. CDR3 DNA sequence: TGTGCCAGCAGCTCTTTTTTCGGGGATACGCAGTATTTT.

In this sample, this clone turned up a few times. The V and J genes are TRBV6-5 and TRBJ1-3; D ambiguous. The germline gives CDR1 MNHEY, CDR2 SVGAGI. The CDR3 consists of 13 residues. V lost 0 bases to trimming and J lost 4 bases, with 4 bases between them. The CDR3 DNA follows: TGTGCCAGCAGTTACTCGAGGGGAAACACCATATATTTT. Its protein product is CASSYSRGNTIYF.

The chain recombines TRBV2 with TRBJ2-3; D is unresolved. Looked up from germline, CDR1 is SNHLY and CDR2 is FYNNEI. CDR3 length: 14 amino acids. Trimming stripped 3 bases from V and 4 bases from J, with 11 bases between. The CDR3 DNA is TGTGCCAGCAGTGATCACCTAGACGCAGATACGCAGTATTTT. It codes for CASSDHLDADTQYF.

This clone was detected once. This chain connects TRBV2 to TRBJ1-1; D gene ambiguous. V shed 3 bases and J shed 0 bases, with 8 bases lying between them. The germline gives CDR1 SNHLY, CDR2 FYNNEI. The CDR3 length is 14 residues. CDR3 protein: CASSDTRMNTEAFF. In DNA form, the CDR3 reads TGTGCCAGCAGTGATACCAGGATGAACACTGAAGCTTTCTTT.

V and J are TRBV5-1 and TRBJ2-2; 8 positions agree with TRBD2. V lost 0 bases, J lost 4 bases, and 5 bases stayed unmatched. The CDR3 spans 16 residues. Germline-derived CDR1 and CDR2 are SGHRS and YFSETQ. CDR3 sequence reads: CASSLVAGGTTGELFF. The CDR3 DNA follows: TGCGCCAGCAGCTTGGTCGCGGGGGGTACCACCGGGGAGCTGTTTTTT.

For the CDR3, the DNA is TGTGCCAGTACCCCCACAGGAACGAGTGGCTACACCTTC. Protein: CASTPTGTSGYTF. The genes are TRBV19 and TRBJ1-2; possible D gene TRBD1, 5 bases. This CDR3 region has 13 residues. Trimming shortened V by 7 bases and J by 7 bases, and 16 bases separated the two germline ends. Germline V gene data show CDR1 as LNHDA and CDR2 as SQIVND (reference sequence).

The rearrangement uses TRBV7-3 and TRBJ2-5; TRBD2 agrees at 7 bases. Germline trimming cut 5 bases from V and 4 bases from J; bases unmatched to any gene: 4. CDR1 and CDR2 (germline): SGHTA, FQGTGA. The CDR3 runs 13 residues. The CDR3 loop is CASSRLAGETQYF. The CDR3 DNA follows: TGTGCCAGCAGCCGACTAGCCGGAGAGACCCAGTACTTC.

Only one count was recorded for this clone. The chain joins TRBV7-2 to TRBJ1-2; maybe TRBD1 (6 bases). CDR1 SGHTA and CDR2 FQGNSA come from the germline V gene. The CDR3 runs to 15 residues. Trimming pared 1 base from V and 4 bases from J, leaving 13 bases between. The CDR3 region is CASSLEAGVGYGYTF. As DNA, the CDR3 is TGTGCCAGCAGCTTAGAGGCAGGGGTTGGCTATGGCTACACCTTC.

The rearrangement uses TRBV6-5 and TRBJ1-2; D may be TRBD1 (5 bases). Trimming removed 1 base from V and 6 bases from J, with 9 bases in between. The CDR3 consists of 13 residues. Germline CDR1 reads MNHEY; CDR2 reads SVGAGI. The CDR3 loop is CASSYYGTNGYTF. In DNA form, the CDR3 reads TGTGCCAGCAGTTACTACGGGACTAATGGCTACACCTTC.

The CDR3 DNA reads TGTGCCAGCAGCCGACAGGCGGCCGCGAACACAGATACGCAGTATTTT. This encodes CASSRQAAANTDTQYF. This chain uses TRBV3-1 (or the pseudogene TRBV3-2) with TRBJ2-3, with a tentative D call TRBD1 (6 bases). The germline gives CDR1 LGHDT, CDR2 YNNKEL (reference sequence). Trimming took off 4 bases at V and 2 bases at J, with 16 bases between the two ends. The CDR3 sequence is 16 residues long.

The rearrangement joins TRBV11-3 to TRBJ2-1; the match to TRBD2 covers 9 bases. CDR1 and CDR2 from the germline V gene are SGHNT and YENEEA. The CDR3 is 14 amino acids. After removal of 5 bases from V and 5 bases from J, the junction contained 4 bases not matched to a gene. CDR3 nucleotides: TGTGCCAGCAGCCCGGGACTAGCAGACAATGAGCAGTTCTTC. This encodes CASSPGLADNEQFF.

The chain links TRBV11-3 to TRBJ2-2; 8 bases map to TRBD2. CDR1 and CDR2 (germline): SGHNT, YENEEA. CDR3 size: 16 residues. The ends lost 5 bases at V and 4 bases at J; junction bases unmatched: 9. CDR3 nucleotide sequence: TGTGCCAGCAGCCCCCCCGGGAGGGCGTCCACCGGGGAGCTGTTTTTT. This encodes CASSPPGRASTGELFF.

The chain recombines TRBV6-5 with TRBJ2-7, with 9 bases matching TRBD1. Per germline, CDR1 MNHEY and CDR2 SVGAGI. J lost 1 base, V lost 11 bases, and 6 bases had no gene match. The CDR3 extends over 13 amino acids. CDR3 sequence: CASGQGPSYEQYF. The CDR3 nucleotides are TGTGCCTCTGGACAGGGGCCATCCTACGAGCAGTACTTC.

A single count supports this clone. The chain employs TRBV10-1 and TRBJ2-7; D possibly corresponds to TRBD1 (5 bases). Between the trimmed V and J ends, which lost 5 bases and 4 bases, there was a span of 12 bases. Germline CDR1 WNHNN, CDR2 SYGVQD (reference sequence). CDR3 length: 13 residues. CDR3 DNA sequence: TGCGCCAGCAGTTCAGGGCCCCTGTACGAGCAGTACTTC. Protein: CASSSGPLYEQYF.

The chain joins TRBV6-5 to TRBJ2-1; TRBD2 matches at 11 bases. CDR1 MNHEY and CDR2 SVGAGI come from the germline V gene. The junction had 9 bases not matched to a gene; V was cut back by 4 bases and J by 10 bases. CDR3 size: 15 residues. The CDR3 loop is CASSSIAGGPKEQFF. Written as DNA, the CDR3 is TGTGCCAGCAGTTCGATAGCGGGGGGGCCGAAAGAGCAGTTCTTC.

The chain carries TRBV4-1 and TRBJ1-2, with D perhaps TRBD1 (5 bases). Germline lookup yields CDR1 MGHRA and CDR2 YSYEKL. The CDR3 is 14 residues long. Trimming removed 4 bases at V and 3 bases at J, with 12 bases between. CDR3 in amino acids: CASSPPGQDYGYTF. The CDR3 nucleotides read TGCGCCAGCAGCCCCCCAGGGCAGGACTATGGCTACACCTTC.

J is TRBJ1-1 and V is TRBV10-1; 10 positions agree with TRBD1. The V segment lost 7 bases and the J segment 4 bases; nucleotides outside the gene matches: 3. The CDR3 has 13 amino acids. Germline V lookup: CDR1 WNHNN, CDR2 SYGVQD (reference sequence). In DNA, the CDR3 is TGCGCCAGCAAGCGGGACAGGGGCACTGAAGCTTTCTTT. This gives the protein CASKRDRGTEAFF.

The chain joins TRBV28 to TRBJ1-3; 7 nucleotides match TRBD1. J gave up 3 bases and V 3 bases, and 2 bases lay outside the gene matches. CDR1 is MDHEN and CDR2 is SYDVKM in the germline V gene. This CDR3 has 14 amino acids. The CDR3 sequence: CASSFDRVGNTIYF. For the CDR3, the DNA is TGTGCCAGCAGTTTCGACAGGGTTGGAAACACCATATATTTT.

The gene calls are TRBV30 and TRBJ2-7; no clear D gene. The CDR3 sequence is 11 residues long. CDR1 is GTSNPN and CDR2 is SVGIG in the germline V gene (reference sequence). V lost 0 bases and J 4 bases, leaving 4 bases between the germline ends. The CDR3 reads CAWSVQYEQYF. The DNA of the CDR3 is TGTGCCTGGAGTGTACAATACGAGCAGTACTTC.

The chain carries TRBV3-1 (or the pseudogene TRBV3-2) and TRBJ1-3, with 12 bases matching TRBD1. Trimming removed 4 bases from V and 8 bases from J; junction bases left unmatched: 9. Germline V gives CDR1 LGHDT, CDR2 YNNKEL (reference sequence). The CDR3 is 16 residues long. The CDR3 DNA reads TGTGCCAGCAGCCGAACTCCGGGACAGGGGGCGGACACCATATATTTT. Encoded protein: CASSRTPGQGADTIYF.

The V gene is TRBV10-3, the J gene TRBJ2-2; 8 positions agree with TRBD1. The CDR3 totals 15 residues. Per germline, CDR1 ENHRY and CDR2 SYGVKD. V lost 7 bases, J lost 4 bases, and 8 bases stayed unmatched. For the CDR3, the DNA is TGTGCCATCACCGGACAGGGAACACCCACCGGGGAGCTGTTTTTT. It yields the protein CAITGQGTPTGELFF.

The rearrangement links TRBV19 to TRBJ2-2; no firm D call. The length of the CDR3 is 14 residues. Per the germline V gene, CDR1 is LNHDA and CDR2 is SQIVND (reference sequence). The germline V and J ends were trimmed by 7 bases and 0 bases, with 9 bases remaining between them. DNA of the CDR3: TGTGCCAGTACCCCGTATTCGAACACCGGGGAGCTGTTTTTT. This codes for CASTPYSNTGELFF.

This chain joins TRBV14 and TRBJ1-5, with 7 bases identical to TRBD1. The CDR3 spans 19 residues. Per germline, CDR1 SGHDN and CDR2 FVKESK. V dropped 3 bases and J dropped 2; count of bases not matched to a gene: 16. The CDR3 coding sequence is TGTGCCAGCAGCCATTTACTTGACAGGGTCCGGCGTGGCAATCAGCCCCAGCATTTT. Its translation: CASSHLLDRVRRGNQPQHF. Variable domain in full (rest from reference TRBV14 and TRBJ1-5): EAGVTQFPSHSVIEKGQTVTLRCDPISGHDNLYWYRRVMGKEIKFLLHFVKESKQDESGMPNNRFLAERTGGTYSTLKVQPAELEDSGVYFCASSHLLDRVRRGNQPQHFGDGTRLSIL.

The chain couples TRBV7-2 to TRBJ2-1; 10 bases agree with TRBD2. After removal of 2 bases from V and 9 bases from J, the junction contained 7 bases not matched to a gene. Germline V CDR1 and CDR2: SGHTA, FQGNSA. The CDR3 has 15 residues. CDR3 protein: CASSLFTSGKGEQFF. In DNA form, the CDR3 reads TGTGCCAGCAGCTTATTTACTAGCGGGAAGGGTGAGCAGTTCTTC. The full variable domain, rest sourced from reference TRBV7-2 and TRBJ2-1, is GAGVSQSPSNKVTEKGKDVELRCDPISGHTALYWYRQSLGQGLEFLIYFQGNSAPDKSGLPSDRFSAERTGGSVSTLTIQRTQQEDSAVYLCASSLFTSGKGEQFFGPGTRLTVL.